This T cell receptor beta chain emerged from a study of response to subunit inactivated influenza vaccine. TCRdb re-called the RT-PCR reads with MiXCR, one entry per CDR3 protein. The repertoire holds approximately 520,000 distinct CDR3 sequences, with more than 15% as singletons. CDR3 length equals 14 residues. Per the germline V gene, CDR1 is MNHEY and CDR2 is SVGEGT. Losses at the gene ends were 6 bases for V and 3 bases for J; bases not matched to a gene: 4. The sequencing used CD4+ T cells sorted from PBMCs, collected around 2 years after vaccination. This receptor was obtained from a man between 50 and 75 years old who received an inactivated influenza vaccine. The chain is built from TRBV6-2 or TRBV6-3 and TRBJ2-3, with 9 bases lining up with TRBD1. CDR3 coding DNA: TGTGCCAGCAGAACCGGGACAGGGACAGATACGCAGTATTTT. This sequence encodes CASRTGTGTDTQYF.